Sequencing of this TCR beta chain was carried out in a study of shared clonotypes between healthy human individuals. Overall study context: A donor's plate count was three for CD4 naive and three for CD4 memory; CD8 naive had two and CD8 memory one. Notes on the study in general: Generally, naive subsets came out with larger estimated richness than memory subsets. The donor pool, a small one, limited the genetic and exposure-history diversity represented.

The length of the CDR3 is 14 residues. CDR1 is SGHTA, CDR2 FQGNSA, per germline. The junction had 7 bases not matched to a gene; V was cut back by 5 bases and J by 3 bases. Donors were healthy HIV-negative adults without recently reported acute infections or vaccinations. Produced via immunoSEQ multiplex PCR; TCRdb's table is partial and in-frame only. The table shows hundreds of thousands of clones, with around four fifths occurring only once. A remark on this clone: Antigen specificity is unknown.

V is TRBV7-2 and J is TRBJ2-7, with 7 bases matching TRBD1. Material: memory CD4+ T cells sorted from blood. The subset: CD45RA-negative fraction. This TCR came from a woman under 40 in good health. The CDR3 reads CASSLGQRYYEQYF. The CDR3 DNA reads as TGTGCCAGCAGCCTGGGACAGCGGTACTACGAGCAGTACTTC.